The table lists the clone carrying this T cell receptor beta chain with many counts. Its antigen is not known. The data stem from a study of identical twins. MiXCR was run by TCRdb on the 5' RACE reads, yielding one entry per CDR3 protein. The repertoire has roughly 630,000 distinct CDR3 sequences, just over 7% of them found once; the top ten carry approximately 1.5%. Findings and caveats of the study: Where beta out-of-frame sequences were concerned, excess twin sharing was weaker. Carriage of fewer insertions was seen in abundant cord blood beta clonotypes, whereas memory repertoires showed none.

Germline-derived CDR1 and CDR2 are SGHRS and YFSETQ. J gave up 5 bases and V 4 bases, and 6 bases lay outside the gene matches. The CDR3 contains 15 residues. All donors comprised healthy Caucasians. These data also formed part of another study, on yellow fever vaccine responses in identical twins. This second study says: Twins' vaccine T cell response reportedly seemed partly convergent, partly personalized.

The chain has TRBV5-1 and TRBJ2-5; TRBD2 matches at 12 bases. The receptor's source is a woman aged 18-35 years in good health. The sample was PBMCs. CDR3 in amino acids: CASSPWTSGKETQYF. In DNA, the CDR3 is TGCGCCAGCAGCCCTTGGACTAGCGGGAAGGAGACCCAGTACTTC.